Shown below are 9 T cell receptor beta chains from a single sample sequenced in a study of identical twins. Using its own MiXCR run on the 5' RACE reads, TCRdb lists one record per CDR3 protein. The data contain about 890,000 distinct CDR3 sequences, around an eighth of them seen just once; the ten biggest clones take up under 2%. These data also featured in a second study, about yellow fever vaccine responses in identical twins.

Sequences were obtained from PBMCs. These receptor sequences come from a woman aged 18-29 years in good health.

CDR3 nucleotide sequence: TGTGCCAGCAGTTACGTAAAGACAGGCATCACCTACAATGAGCAGTTCTTC. Encoded protein: CASSYVKTGITYNEQFF. The V and J genes are TRBV6-5 and TRBJ2-1; tentative D call: TRBD1 (6 bases). Trimming cost V 2 bases and J 2 bases, with 16 bases left between them. CDR1 and CDR2 (germline): MNHEY, SVGAGI. This CDR3 is built from 17 residues.

The chain combines TRBV7-8 with TRBJ1-2, with D perhaps TRBD1 (6 bases). In germline, CDR1 is SGHVS, CDR2 FQNEAQ. V was shortened by 5 bases and J by 8 bases, with 18 bases between the two germline ends. This CDR3 has 14 residues. The DNA of the CDR3 is TGTGCCAGCAGCCAATACGCGGGGGGCTGGGGCTACACCTTC. Translating gives CASSQYAGGWGYTF.

This clonotype has more than one count but fewer than ten. This chain links TRBV28 with TRBJ2-7, with D unresolved. Trimming left V 9 bases short and J 2 bases short, with 14 bases between. The germline gives CDR1 MDHEN, CDR2 SYDVKM. This CDR3 contains 13 residues. The CDR3 DNA is TGTGCCAGTACAAGGACGGTAACCTACGAGCAGTACTTC. This gives the protein CASTRTVTYEQYF. Variable domain in full (rest from reference TRBV28 and TRBJ2-7): DVKVTQSSRYLVKRTGEKVFLECVQDMDHENMFWYRQDPGLGLRLIYFSYDVKMKEKGDIPEGYSVSREKKERFSLILESASTNQTSMYLCASTRTVTYEQYFGPGTRLTVT.

In its sample, this clonotype was seen a few times. The chain links TRBV6-5 to TRBJ1-1; D is possibly TRBD1 (5 bases). Per the germline V gene, CDR1 is MNHEY and CDR2 is SVGAGI. The CDR3 length is 14 residues. V lost 0 bases and J 4 bases, leaving 9 bases between the germline ends. CDR3 in amino acids: CASSYSGGTTEAFF. The CDR3 coding sequence is TGTGCCAGCAGTTACTCTGGGGGGACCACTGAAGCTTTCTTT.

This clonotype occurred a few times. The CDR3 coding sequence is TGTGCCACCAGCAGAGAGAGCCCACGGGGGGGCTGGGCCGGGGAGCTGTTTTTT. Its protein is CATSRESPRGGWAGELFF. V usage is TRBV15 and J usage is TRBJ2-2; TRBD2 matches at 8 bases. With V trimmed by 0 bases and J by 6 bases, 12 bases remained unmatched. The CDR3 consists of 18 residues. The germline V gene has CDR1 LNHNV and CDR2 YYDKDF (reference sequence).

In this sample, this clonotype turned up many times. This CDR3 is CASSPRSGGLRAFF. The CDR3 region has the DNA TGTGCCAGCAGCCCCCGTTCGGGGGGATTGAGAGCTTTCTTT. This chain uses TRBV9 with TRBJ1-1; a possible D gene is TRBD1 (5 bases). The V end lost 4 bases, the J end lost 10 bases, and 20 bases lay between the germline ends. CDR1 is SGDLS, CDR2 YYNGEE, per germline. The CDR3 sequence is 14 residues long.

This clonotype was picked up many times. CDR3 coding DNA: TGTGCCAGCAGTCCCGGCAGGGTTGAAGCTTTCTTT. This codes for CASSPGRVEAFF. The chain combines TRBV12-3 or TRBV12-4 with TRBJ1-1; possible D gene TRBD1, 5 bases. Trimming stripped 5 bases from V and 7 bases from J, with 11 bases between. CDR3 length: 12 amino acids.

A few counts support this clonotype. The chain's CDR3 is CASSPRVSTYEQYF. The CDR3 DNA sequence: TGTGCCAGCAGCCCCAGGGTGAGCACCTACGAGCAGTACTTC. V gene TRBV7-9 combines with J gene TRBJ2-7; perhaps TRBD1 as D (5 bases). CDR1 and CDR2 (germline): SEHNR, FQNEAQ (reference sequence). V dropped 5 bases and J dropped 2 bases, with 13 bases sitting between them. The CDR3 is 14 residues long.

The V and J genes are TRBV25-1 and TRBJ2-2; D remains unclear. Germline-derived CDR1 and CDR2 are MGHDK and SYGVNS. V was shortened by 4 bases and J by 6 bases, with 9 bases between the two germline ends. This CDR3 spans 13 amino acids. The CDR3 DNA is TGTGCCAGCAGTGGGACGTTGGCCGGGGAGCTGTTTTTT. It is translated as CASSGTLAGELFF.